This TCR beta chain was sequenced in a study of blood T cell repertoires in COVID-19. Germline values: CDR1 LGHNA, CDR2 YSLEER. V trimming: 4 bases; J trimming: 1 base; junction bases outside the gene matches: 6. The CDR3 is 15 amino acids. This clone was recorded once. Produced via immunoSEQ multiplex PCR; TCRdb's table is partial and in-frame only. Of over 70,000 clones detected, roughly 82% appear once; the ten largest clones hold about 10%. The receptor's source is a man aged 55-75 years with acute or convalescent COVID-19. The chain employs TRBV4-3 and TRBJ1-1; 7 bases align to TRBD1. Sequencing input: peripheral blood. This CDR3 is CASSPGTASNTEAFF. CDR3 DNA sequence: TGCGCCAGCAGCCCCGGGACAGCTTCGAACACTGAAGCTTTCTTT.